The 9 T cell receptor beta chains presented below share a single source sample, sequenced in a study of blood T cell repertoires in COVID-19. Sequencing used immunoSEQ multiplex PCR; TCRdb keeps in-frame clones, though not all of them. This table holds 50,000 to 75,000 clones, about nine tenths found once. Sequenced: peripheral blood. Receptors originate from a woman aged 50 to 60 with active or convalescent COVID-19.

The chain joins TRBV6-5 to TRBJ2-7, with 7 nucleotides matching TRBD1. The CDR3 runs to 15 residues. Looked up from germline, CDR1 is MNHEY and CDR2 is SVGAGI. The trim removed 0 bases at V and 1 base at J, leaving 3 bases unmatched. CDR3 sequence: CASSYSTGPSYEQYF. The CDR3 DNA is TGTGCCAGCAGTTACTCGACAGGGCCGTCCTACGAGCAGTACTTC.

The rearrangement uses TRBV12-2 and TRBJ1-1. TRBV12-2 is assigned pseudogene status. The CDR3 extends over 16 amino acids. The CDR3 loop reads CASRLGPHGGRTEAFF. The CDR3 DNA reads as TGTGCAAGTCGCTTAGGACCCCACGGGGGGAGGACTGAAGCTTTCTTT.

V gene TRBV19 combines with J gene TRBJ2-3, with 7 bases matching TRBD2. This CDR3 region has 17 residues. The ends lost 7 bases at V and 0 bases at J; junction bases unmatched: 13. The V gene's germline CDR1 is LNHDA and CDR2 SQIVND (reference sequence). The CDR3, as DNA: TGTGCCAGTAAGCAAAGCGGGGCCTCCCTTAGCACAGATACGCAGTATTTT. As protein: CASKQSGASLSTDTQYF.

This clone was seen a few times. The gene calls are TRBV18 and TRBJ1-5, with 8 bases fitting TRBD1. Germline V gives CDR1 KGHSH, CDR2 LQKENI. V was clipped by 6 bases and J by 0 bases; unmatched bases: 10. This CDR3 has 17 residues. The CDR3 loop is CASSLTGEAYSNQPQHF. The CDR3 DNA is TGTGCCAGCTCCCTGACAGGGGAGGCCTATAGCAATCAGCCCCAGCATTTT.

This chain joins TRBV6-5 and TRBJ1-1, with D possibly TRBD1 on 6 matching bases. CDR1 MNHEY and CDR2 SVGAGI come from the germline V gene. CDR3 length: 14 amino acids. Trimming pared 7 bases from V and 1 base from J, leaving 13 bases between. Here the CDR3 DNA reads TGTGCCAGCACTTGGCTACAGGGGAACACTGAAGCTTTCTTT. Residues: CASTWLQGNTEAFF.

In its sample, this clone was seen once. The chain couples TRBV5-5 to TRBJ2-1; 7 bases match TRBD1. This CDR3 contains 15 residues. V gave up 6 bases and J gave up 4 bases; unmatched junction bases: 10. Germline V gene data show CDR1 as SGHKS and CDR2 as YYEKEE (reference sequence). The CDR3 protein is CASNMAGTEYNEQFF. Here the CDR3 DNA reads TGTGCCAGCAACATGGCCGGGACAGAGTACAATGAGCAGTTCTTC. The full variable domain, in which reference TRBV5-5 and TRBJ2-1 provide the parts outside the CDR3, is DAGVTQSPTHLIKTRGQQVTLRCSPISGHKSVSWYQQVLGQGPQFIFQYYEKEERGRGNFPDRFSARQFPNYSSELNVNALLLGDSALYLCASNMAGTEYNEQFFGPGTRLTVL.

This clone was found once. The chain uses TRBV3-1 (or the pseudogene TRBV3-2) and TRBJ2-7; 9 bases line up with TRBD2. The CDR3 runs 16 residues. CDR1 LGHDT and CDR2 YNNKEL come from the germline V gene (reference sequence). V was clipped by 2 bases and J by 3 bases; unmatched bases: 8. The CDR3 here is CASSQPSSGRGYEQYF. The DNA for the CDR3 is TGTGCCAGCAGCCAACCTAGTAGCGGGAGAGGCTACGAGCAGTACTTC.

The V call is TRBV28, the J call TRBJ1-5, with D possibly TRBD1 on 5 matching bases. CDR3 length: 15 residues. V was trimmed by 4 bases and J by 7 bases, leaving 17 bases between them. CDR1 and CDR2 from the germline V gene are MDHEN and SYDVKM. The CDR3 coding sequence is TGTGCCAGCAGTTCCCCTGGGGGGGACGGGCAGCCCCAGCATTTT. It encodes CASSSPGGDGQPQHF.

This clone has only one observation. This rearrangement joins TRBV19 to TRBJ1-1, with D possibly TRBD1 on 6 matching bases. The CDR3 has 16 amino acids. V was shortened by 5 bases and J by 6 bases, with 22 bases between the two germline ends. CDR1 LNHDA and CDR2 SQIVND come from the germline V gene (reference sequence). As DNA, the CDR3 is TGTGCCAGTAGTGACGCGGACAGTCCCCGAATTGCTGAAGCTTTCTTT. Amino acid sequence: CASSDADSPRIAEAFF.